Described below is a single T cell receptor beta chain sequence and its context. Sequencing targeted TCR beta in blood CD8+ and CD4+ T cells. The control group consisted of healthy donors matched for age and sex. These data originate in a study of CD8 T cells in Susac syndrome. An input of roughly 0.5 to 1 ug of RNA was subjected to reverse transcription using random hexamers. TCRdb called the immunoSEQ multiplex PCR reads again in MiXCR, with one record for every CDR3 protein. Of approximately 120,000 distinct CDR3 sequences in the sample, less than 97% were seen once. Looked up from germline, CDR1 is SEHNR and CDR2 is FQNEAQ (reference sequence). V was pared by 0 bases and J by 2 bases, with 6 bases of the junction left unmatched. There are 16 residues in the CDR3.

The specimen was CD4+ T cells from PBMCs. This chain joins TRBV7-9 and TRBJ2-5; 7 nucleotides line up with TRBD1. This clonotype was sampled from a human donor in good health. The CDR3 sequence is CASSLAAGGPQETQYF. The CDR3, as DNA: TGTGCCAGCAGCTTAGCCGCAGGGGGTCCACAAGAGACCCAGTACTTC.